Only one count was recorded for the clone carrying this T cell receptor (beta chain). The sample is drawn from a study of T cell changes during pregnancy in multiple sclerosis. V was clipped by 1 base and J by 4 bases, with 12 bases between them. The CDR3 length is 15 residues. Germline V lookup: CDR1 SGHTS, CDR2 YDEGEE. Clones were sequenced by immunoSEQ multiplex PCR, and TCRdb holds only the in-frame ones, with some missing. This sample yields some 56,000 clones, of which around nine tenths are seen a single time; less than 3.5% belongs to the top ten. The clonotype originates from a female donor in good health, enrolled as a control in a pregnancy study. Sequencing used peripheral blood, obtained in the third trimester of pregnancy. This chain connects TRBV5-8 to TRBJ1-5; maybe TRBD1 (5 bases). The CDR3 DNA is TGTGCCAGCAGCTTGAAGGCAGGGATTAATCAGCCCCAGCATTTT. Translated: CASSLKAGINQPQHF. Full variable domain (missing parts from reference TRBV5-8 and TRBJ1-5): EAGVTQSPTHLIKTRGQQATLRCSPISGHTSVYWYQQALGLGLQFLLWYDEGEERNRGNFPPRFSGRQFPNYSSELNVNALELEDSALYLCASSLKAGINQPQHFGDGTRLSIL.